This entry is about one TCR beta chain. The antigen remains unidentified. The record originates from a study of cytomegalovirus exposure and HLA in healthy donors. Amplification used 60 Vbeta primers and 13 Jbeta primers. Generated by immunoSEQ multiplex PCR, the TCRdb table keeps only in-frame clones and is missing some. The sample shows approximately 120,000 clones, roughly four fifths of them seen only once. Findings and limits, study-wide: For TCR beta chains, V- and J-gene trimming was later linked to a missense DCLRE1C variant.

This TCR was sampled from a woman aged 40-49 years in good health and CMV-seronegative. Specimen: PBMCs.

This CDR3 is CASSSITGGFSEQYF. CDR3 in DNA: TGTGCCAGCAGCTCCATTACAGGGGGCTTCTCCGAGCAGTACTTC. This chain links TRBV7-9 with TRBJ2-7; 9 bases are a match to TRBD1. With V trimmed by 4 bases and J by 6 bases, 10 bases remained unmatched. Germline V lookup: CDR1 SEHNR, CDR2 FQNEAQ (reference sequence). The CDR3 has 15 residues.